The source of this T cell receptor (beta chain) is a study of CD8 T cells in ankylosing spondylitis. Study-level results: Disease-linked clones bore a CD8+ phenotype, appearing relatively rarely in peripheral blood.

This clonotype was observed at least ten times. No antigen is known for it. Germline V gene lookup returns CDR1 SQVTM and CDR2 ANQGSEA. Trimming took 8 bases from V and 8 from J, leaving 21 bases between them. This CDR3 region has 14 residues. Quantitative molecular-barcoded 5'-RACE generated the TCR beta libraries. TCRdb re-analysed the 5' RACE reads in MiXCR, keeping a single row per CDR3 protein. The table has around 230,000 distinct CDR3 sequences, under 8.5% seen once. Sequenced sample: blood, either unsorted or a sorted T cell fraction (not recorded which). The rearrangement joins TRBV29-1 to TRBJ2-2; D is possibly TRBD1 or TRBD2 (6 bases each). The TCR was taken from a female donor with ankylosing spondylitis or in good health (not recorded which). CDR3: CSTQTGGLVGELFF. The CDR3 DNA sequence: TGCAGCACCCAGACCGGGGGCCTAGTTGGGGAGCTGTTTTTT.